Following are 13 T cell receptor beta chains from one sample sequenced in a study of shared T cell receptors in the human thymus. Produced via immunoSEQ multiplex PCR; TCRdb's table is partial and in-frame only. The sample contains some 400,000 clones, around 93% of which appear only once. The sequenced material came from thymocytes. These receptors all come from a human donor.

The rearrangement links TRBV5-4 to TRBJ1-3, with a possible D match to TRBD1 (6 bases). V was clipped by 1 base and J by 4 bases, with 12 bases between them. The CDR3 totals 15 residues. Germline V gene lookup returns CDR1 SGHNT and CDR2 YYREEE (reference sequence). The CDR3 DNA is TGTGCCAGCAGCTTGAGCCCAGGGGACGGAAACACCATATATTTT. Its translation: CASSLSPGDGNTIYF.

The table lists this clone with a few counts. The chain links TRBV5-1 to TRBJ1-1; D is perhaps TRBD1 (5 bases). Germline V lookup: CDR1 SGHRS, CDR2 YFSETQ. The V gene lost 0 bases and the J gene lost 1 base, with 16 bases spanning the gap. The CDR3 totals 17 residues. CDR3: CASSLAWGMKRNTEAFF. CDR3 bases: TGCGCCAGCAGCTTGGCTTGGGGGATGAAGAGGAACACTGAAGCTTTCTTT.

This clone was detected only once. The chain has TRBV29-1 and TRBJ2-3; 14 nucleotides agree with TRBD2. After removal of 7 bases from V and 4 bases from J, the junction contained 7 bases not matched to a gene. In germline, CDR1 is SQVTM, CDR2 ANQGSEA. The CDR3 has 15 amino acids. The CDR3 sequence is CSAGTSGSRSDTQYF. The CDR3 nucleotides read TGCAGCGCTGGGACTAGCGGGAGTAGATCAGATACGCAGTATTTT.

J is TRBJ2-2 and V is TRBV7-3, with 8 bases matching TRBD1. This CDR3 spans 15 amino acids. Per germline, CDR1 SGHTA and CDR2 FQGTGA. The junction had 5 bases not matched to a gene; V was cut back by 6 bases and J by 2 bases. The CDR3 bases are TGTGCCAGCAGGTCGGACAGGGTAAACACCGGGGAGCTGTTTTTT. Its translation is CASRSDRVNTGELFF.

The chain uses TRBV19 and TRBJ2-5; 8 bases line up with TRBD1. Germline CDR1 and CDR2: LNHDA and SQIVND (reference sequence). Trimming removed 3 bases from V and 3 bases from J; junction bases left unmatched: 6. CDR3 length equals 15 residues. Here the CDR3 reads CASSMTGETKETQYF. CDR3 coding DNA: TGTGCCAGTAGTATGACAGGGGAAACTAAAGAGACCCAGTACTTC.

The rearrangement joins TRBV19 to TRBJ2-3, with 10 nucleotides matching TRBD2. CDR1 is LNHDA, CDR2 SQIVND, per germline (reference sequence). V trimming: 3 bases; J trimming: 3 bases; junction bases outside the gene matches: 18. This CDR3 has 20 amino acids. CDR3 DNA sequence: TGTGCCAGTAGTATCTGGGGGGCTAGCGGGAGCCCAAGTCCGACAGATACGCAGTATTTT. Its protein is CASSIWGASGSPSPTDTQYF.

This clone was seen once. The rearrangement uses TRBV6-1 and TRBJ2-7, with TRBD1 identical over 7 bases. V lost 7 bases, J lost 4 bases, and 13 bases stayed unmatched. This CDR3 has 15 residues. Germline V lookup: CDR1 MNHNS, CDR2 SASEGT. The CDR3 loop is CASTKTRDRPYEQYF. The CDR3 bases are TGTGCCAGCACTAAGACTCGGGACAGACCTTACGAGCAGTACTTC.

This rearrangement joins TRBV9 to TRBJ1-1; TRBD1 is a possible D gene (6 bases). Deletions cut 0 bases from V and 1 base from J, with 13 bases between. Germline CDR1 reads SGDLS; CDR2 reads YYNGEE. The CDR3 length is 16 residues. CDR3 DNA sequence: TGTGCCAGCAGCGTAGTACAGGGTAAGGCGAACACTGAAGCTTTCTTT. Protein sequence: CASSVVQGKANTEAFF.

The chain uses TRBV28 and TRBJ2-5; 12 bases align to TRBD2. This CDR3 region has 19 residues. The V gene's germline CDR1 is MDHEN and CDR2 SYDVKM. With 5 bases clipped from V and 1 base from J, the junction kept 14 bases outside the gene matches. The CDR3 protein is CASSDRGLAGSSIQETQYF. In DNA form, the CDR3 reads TGTGCCAGCAGTGATCGTGGACTAGCGGGATCCTCTATCCAAGAGACCCAGTACTTC. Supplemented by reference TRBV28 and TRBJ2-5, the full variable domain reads DVKVTQSSRYLVKRTGEKVFLECVQDMDHENMFWYRQDPGLGLRLIYFSYDVKMKEKGDIPEGYSVSREKKERFSLILESASTNQTSMYLCASSDRGLAGSSIQETQYFGPGTRLLVL.

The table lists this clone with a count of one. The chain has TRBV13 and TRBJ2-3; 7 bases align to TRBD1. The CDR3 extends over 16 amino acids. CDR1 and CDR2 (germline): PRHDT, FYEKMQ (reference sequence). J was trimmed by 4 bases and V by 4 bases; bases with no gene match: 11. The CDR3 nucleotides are TGTGCCAGCAGCTCCCCGGGCAGGGGGAACGCAGATACGCAGTATTTT. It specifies CASSSPGRGNADTQYF.

In nucleotides, the CDR3 is TGTGCCAGCAGAAGAAAGCTAGCGGGAGACGAGCAGTACTTC. It is translated as CASRRKLAGDEQYF. V gene TRBV27 combines with J gene TRBJ2-7; 10 bases map to TRBD2. With 6 bases clipped from V and 5 bases from J, the junction kept 7 bases outside the gene matches. This CDR3 has 14 residues. Germline V gene sequence: CDR1 MNHEY, CDR2 SMNVEV (reference sequence).

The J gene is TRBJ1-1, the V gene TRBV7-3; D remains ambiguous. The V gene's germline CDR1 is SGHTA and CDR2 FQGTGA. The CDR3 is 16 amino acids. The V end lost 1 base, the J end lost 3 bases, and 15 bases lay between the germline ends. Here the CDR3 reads CASSLMRAGEDTEAFF. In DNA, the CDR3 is TGTGCCAGCAGCTTAATGAGGGCGGGTGAAGACACTGAAGCTTTCTTT.

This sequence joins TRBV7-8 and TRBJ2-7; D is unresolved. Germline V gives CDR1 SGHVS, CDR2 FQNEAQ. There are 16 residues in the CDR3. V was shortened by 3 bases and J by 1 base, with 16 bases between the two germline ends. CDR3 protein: CASSFRVCSASYEQYF. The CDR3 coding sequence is TGTGCCAGCAGCTTCCGTGTGTGCAGCGCTTCCTACGAGCAGTACTTC.